These T cell receptor beta chains were read from a single sample in a study of blood T cell repertoires in COVID-19. Using immunoSEQ multiplex PCR, the repertoire was profiled, and TCRdb retains in-frame clones only, with some absent. The table records over 200,000 clones, more than 85% of them present only once. The material sequenced was peripheral blood. The source of these receptors is a person aged 18 to 29 with COVID-19, enrolled during active disease. The CDR3 runs from the conserved cysteine through the conserved F or W. D genes are given only for firm matches. Clone size is stated in some rows and not others, as once, few, many or a class when expanded.

J gene,clone size,V gene,D gene,CDR3 DNA,CDR3 protein
TRBJ1-2,once,TRBV5-4,TRBD1,TGTGCCAGCAGCATGAAGACAGGGGGGTTTAACTATGGCTACACCTTC,CASSMKTGGFNYGYTF
TRBJ2-7,.,TRBV28,TRBD1,TGTGCCAGCAGTTTACGGGACAGGGGAAACGAGCAGTACTTC,CASSLRDRGNEQYF
TRBJ2-3,.,TRBV7-9,TRBD1,TGTGCCAGCAGACACAGGGGGGATACGCAGTATTTT,CASRHRGDTQYF
TRBJ2-7,.,TRBV3-1/TRBV3-2,.,TGTGCCAGCAGCCCTAGCCCAGGCGGGACCGAGCAGTACTTC,CASSPSPGGTEQYF
TRBJ2-7,.,TRBV10-3,.,TGTGCCATCAGTGAGTCGTTGGCTATCCAGGACGAGCAGTACTTC,CAISESLAIQDEQYF
TRBJ1-2,once,TRBV2,.,TGTGCCAACCCACAGGGAGGGGATGGCTACACCTTC,CANPQGGDGYTF
TRBJ2-3,.,TRBV10-3,TRBD2,TGTGCCATCAGTGAGGGTGGCGGGAGTAAAGATACGCAGTATTTT,CAISEGGGSKDTQYF
TRBJ1-6,.,TRBV5-1,TRBD1,TGCGCCAGCAGCTTGGTGCAAGGGACAGACCATTCACCCCTCCACTTT,CASSLVQGTDHSPLHF
TRBJ2-2,once,TRBV2,.,TGTGCCAGCACCTCACAGGGTTCCGGGGAGCTGTTTTTT,CASTSQGSGELFF
TRBJ2-1,.,TRBV11-2,TRBD2,TGTGCCAGCAGCTCCTCATCGGGGACTAGCGGGAATAGGGAGCAGTTCTTC,CASSSSSGTSGNREQFF
TRBJ2-1,.,TRBV9,TRBD1,TGTGCCAGCAGCGCCGGGACAGGGGCCTACAATGAGCAGTTCTTC,CASSAGTGAYNEQFF
TRBJ2-3,.,TRBV5-1,TRBD1,TGCGCCAGCAGCTTGGGACAGGGGGCGACCTCAGATACGCAGTATTTT,CASSLGQGATSDTQYF
TRBJ1-1,.,TRBV7-8,.,TGTGCAACGAGCAGGGGTCGGAACACTGAAGCTTTCTTT,CATSRGRNTEAFF
TRBJ1-2,few,TRBV11-2,TRBD1,TGTGCCAGCAGCAAAGGACAGGGGGCGTTTGGCTACACCTTC,CASSKGQGAFGYTF
TRBJ2-3,.,TRBV10-3,TRBD2,TGTGCCATCAGTGAGTCTTGGACAGCCGGACTAGCGGGAGAGGGGGTCACAGATACGCAGTATTTT,CAISESWTAGLAGEGVTDTQYF
TRBJ2-1,.,TRBV24-1,.,TGTGCCACCAGAGGGGCTCGTAGGGAATCGGCAGAGCAGTTCTTC,CATRGARRESAEQFF
TRBJ2-7,few,TRBV28,TRBD1,TGTGCCAGCAGTTTACGAGGTAGGACAGGGGAACTCGAGCAGTACTTC,CASSLRGRTGELEQYF
TRBJ1-3,.,TRBV9,.,TGTGCCAGCAGCGTAGGGGACGCAGGGGTCCCTGGAAACACCATATATTTT,CASSVGDAGVPGNTIYF
TRBJ2-7,.,TRBV6-5,.,TGTGCCAGCAGTTACTCGACAGGAGGCGAGCAGTACTTC,CASSYSTGGEQYF
TRBJ1-1,once,TRBV19,.,TGTGCCAGTAGTCATCTTGGAGTTCGGACTGAAGCTTTCTTT,CASSHLGVRTEAFF
TRBJ1-1,few,TRBV5-1,.,TGCGCCAGCAGCTCCCTGCAGTTTTCAATGAACACTGAAGCTTTCTTT,CASSSLQFSMNTEAFF
TRBJ2-7,.,TRBV7-9,TRBD2,TGTGCCAGCACCACCTCCTCGGGACTAGCGGGAGGGAGATACGAGCAGTACTTC,CASTTSSGLAGGRYEQYF
TRBJ2-3,.,TRBV28,TRBD2,TGTGCCAGCAGGCCTATAGCGGGAGCGGAAGATACGCAGTATTTT,CASRPIAGAEDTQYF
TRBJ2-5,once,TRBV6-5,.,TGTGCCAGCAGTTACGGACTCCTCCAAGAGACCCAGTACTTC,CASSYGLLQETQYF
TRBJ1-2,once,TRBV28,TRBD1,TGTGCCAGCAGTTTAGCCCCGACAGGGGTCAGTGGCTACACCTTC,CASSLAPTGVSGYTF
TRBJ2-2,.,TRBV6-5,.,TGTGCCAGCAGTTCGCGATACACCGGGGAGCTGTTTTTT,CASSSRYTGELFF
TRBJ2-5,.,TRBV7-9,TRBD2,TGTGCCAGCAGCCCGCTAGCGGGAGGACTCCAAGAGACCCAGTACTTC,CASSPLAGGLQETQYF
TRBJ2-7,few,TRBV4-1,TRBD1,TGCGCCAGCAGCCAAACTTCAGGGGGTAACTACGAGCAGTACTTC,CASSQTSGGNYEQYF
TRBJ1-1,.,TRBV7-2,TRBD1,TGTGCCAGCAGCCCCCCAGGGGGTCCTGAAGCTTTCTTT,CASSPPGGPEAFF